This TCR beta chain emerged from a study of blood T cells in healthy people across ages. Points from the study as a whole: The unknown donor CMV status may have confounded expanded clonotype changes.

It was with a sample-barcoded 5' primer and a J-beta primer mix that a second PCR of roughly 7 to 12 cycles was run. TCRdb itself ran the 5' RACE reads through MiXCR, one entry per CDR3 protein. The table lists about 780,000 distinct CDR3 sequences, 35% to 50% of them singletons, with around 18% in the top ten. Notes on this clonotype: The target antigen is unknown.

This CDR3 comprises 15 residues. Germline loops: CDR1 SEHNR, CDR2 FQNEAQ (reference sequence). Sequences were obtained from blood. The rearrangement joins TRBV7-9 to TRBJ2-4; a possible D gene is TRBD1 (5 bases). The DNA end is a closer match to TRBJ2-7, so the J assignment may be wrong. The source is a man older than 75 in good health. In DNA, the CDR3 is TGTGCCAGCAGCTTAGACTTCGGACAAGACTACGAGCAGTACTTC. Its protein is CASSLDFGQDYEQYF.